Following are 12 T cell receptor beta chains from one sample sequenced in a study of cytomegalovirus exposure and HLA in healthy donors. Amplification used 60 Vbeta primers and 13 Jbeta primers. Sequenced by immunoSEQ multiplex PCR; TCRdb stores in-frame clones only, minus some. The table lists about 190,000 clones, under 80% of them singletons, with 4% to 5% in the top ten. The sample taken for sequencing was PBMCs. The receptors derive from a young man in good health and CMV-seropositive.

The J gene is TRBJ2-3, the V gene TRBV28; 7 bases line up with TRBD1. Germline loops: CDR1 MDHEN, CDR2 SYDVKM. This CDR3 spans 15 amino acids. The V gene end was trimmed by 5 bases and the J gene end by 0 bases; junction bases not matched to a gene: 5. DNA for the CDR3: TGTGCCAGCAGTCGCACAGGGGCTAGCACAGATACGCAGTATTTT. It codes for CASSRTGASTDTQYF.

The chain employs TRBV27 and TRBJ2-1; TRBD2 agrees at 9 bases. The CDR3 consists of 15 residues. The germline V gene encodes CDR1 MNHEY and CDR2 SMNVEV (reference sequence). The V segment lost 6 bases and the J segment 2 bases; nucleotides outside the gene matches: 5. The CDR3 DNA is TGTGCCAGCAGGGCGAGCGGGAGGACCTACAATGAGCAGTTCTTC. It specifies CASRASGRTYNEQFF.

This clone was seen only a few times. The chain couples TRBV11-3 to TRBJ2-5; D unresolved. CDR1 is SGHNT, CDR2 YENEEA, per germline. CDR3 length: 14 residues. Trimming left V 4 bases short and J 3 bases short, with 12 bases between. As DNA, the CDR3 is TGTGCCAGCAGCTCCAGTGCCGACAAAGAGACCCAGTACTTC. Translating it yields CASSSSADKETQYF.

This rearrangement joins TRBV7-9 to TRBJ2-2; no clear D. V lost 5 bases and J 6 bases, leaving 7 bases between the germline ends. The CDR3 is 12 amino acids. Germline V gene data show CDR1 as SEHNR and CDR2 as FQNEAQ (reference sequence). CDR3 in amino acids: CASSLGPGELFF. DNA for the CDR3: TGTGCCAGCAGCCTAGGGCCCGGGGAGCTGTTTTTT.

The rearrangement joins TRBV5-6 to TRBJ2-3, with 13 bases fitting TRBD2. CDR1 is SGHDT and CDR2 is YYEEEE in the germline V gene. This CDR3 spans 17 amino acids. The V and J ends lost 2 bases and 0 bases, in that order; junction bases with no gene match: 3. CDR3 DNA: TGTGCCAGCAGCTTTGGACTAGCGGGGGTTAGCACAGATACGCAGTATTTT. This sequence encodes CASSFGLAGVSTDTQYF. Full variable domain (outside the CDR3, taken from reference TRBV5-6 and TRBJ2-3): DAGVTQSPTHLIKTRGQQVTLRCSPKSGHDTVSWYQQALGQGPQFIFQYYEEEERQRGNFPDRFSGHQFPNYSSELNVNALLLGDSALYLCASSFGLAGVSTDTQYFGPGTRLTVL.

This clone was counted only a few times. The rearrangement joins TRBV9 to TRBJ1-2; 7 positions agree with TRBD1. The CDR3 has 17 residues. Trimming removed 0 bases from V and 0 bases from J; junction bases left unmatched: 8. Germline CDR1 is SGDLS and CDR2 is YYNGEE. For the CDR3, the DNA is TGTGCCAGCAGCGTAGGGGGACAGTCCTCAGCTAACTATGGCTACACCTTC. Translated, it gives CASSVGGQSSANYGYTF.

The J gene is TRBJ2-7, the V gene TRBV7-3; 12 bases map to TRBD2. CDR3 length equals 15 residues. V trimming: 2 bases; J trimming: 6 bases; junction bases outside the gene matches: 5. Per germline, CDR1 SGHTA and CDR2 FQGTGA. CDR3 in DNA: TGTGCCAGCAGCTTAGGACTAGCGGGATCTTCCGAGCAGTACTTC. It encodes CASSLGLAGSSEQYF.

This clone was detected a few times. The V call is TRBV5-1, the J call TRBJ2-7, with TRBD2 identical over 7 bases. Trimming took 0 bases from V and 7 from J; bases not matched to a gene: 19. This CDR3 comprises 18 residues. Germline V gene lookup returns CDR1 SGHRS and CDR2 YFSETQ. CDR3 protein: CASSLAKPSGIRAWEQYF. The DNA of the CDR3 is TGCGCCAGCAGCTTGGCCAAACCAAGCGGGATTCGCGCGTGGGAGCAGTACTTC. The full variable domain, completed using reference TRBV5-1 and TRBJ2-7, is KAGVTQTPRYLIKTRGQQVTLSCSPISGHRSVSWYQQTPGQGLQFLFEYFSETQRNKGNFPGRFSGRQFSNSRSEMNVSTLELGDSALYLCASSLAKPSGIRAWEQYFGPGTRLTVT.

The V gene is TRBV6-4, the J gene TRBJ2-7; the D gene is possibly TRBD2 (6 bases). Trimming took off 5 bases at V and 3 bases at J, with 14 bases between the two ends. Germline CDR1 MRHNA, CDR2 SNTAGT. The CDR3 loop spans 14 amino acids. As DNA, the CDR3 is TGTGCCAGCAGTCACACATCGGGGGACTACGAGCAGTACTTC. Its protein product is CASSHTSGDYEQYF.

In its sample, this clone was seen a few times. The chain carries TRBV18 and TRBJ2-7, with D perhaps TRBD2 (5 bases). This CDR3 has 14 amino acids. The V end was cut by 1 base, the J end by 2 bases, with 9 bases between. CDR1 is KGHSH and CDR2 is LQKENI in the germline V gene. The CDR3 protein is CASSPRAEAYEQYF. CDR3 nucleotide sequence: TGTGCCAGCTCACCACGAGCGGAAGCCTACGAGCAGTACTTC.

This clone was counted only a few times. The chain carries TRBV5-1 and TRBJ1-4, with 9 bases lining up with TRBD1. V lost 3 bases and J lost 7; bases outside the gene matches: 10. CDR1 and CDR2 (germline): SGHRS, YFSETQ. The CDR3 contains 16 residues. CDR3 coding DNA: TGCGCCAGCAGCTCCCTTGGCGGGACAGGGACTGAAAAACTGTTTTTT. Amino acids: CASSSLGGTGTEKLFF. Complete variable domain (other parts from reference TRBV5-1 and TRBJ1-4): KAGVTQTPRYLIKTRGQQVTLSCSPISGHRSVSWYQQTPGQGLQFLFEYFSETQRNKGNFPGRFSGRQFSNSRSEMNVSTLELGDSALYLCASSSLGGTGTEKLFFGSGTQLSVL.

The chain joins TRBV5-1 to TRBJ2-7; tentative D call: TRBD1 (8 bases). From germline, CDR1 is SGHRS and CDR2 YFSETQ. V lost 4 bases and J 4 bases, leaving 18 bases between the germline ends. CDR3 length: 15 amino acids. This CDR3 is CASSPQGQGGYEQYF. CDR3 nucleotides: TGCGCCAGCAGCCCACAAGGACAGGGAGGGTACGAGCAGTACTTC.